This TCR beta chain appears in the sequencing data of a study of T cell responses to AZD1222 COVID-19 vaccine. Study observations and caveats: Recipients of two AZD1222 doses showed rising Spike-specific TCR breadth and depth. Only a handful of AZD1222 recipients tested seropositive at baseline.

Trimming took off 4 bases at V and 0 bases at J, with 8 bases between the two ends. Germline V gives CDR1 SGHNT, CDR2 YYREEE (reference sequence). This CDR3 comprises 13 residues. Only in-frame clones appear in the TCRdb table, and some are missing; sequencing was by immunoSEQ multiplex PCR. The data contain roughly 110,000 clones, 92% of them singletons. For this clone: The antigen remains unidentified.

The chain has TRBV5-4 and TRBJ2-7, with D perhaps TRBD1 (6 bases). The source is an adult who received the AZD1222 COVID-19 vaccine. The sample here was peripheral blood, taken 28 days after the second AZD1222 dose. The CDR3, as DNA: TGTGCCAGCAGCGGGGGCAACTCCTACGAGCAGTACTTC. This encodes CASSGGNSYEQYF. Full variable domain (outside the CDR3, taken from reference TRBV5-4 and TRBJ2-7): ETGVTQSPTHLIKTRGQQVTLRCSSQSGHNTVSWYQQALGQGPQFIFQYYREEENGRGNFPPRFSGLQFPNYSSELNVNALELDDSALYLCASSGGNSYEQYFGPGTRLTVT.